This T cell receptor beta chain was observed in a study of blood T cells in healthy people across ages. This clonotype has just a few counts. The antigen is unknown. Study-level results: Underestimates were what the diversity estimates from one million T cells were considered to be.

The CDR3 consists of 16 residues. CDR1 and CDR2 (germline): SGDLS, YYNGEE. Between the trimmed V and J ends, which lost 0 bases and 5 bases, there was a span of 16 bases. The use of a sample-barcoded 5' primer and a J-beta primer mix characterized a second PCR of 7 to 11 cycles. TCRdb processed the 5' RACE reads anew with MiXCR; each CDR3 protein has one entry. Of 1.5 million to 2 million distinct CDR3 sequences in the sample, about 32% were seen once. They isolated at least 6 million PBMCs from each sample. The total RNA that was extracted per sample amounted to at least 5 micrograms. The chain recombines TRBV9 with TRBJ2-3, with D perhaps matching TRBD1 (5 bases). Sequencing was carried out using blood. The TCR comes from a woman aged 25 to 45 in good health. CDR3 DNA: TGTGCCAGCAGCGTAGTTCAGCAGGGCCCGGGAGATACGCAGTATTTT. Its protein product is CASSVVQQGPGDTQYF. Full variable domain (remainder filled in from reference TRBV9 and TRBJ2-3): DSGVTQTPKHLITATGQRVTLRCSPRSGDLSVYWYQQSLDQGLQFLIQYYNGEERAKGNILERFSAQQFPDLHSELNLSSLELGDSALYFCASSVVQQGPGDTQYFGPGTRLTVL.